This passage covers 30 T cell receptor beta chains from one sample sequenced in a study of blood T cell repertoires in COVID-19. The table came from immunoSEQ multiplex PCR; TCRdb's copy has only in-frame clones and leaves some out. The data contain about 480,000 clones, 88% of them seen just once; the ten biggest clones take up over 10%. Sequencing used peripheral blood. All receptors derive from a woman between 50 and 59 years old with COVID-19, enrolled during active disease.

CDR3 nucleotide sequence: TGTGCCAGCAGCTCCCGCCCACAGGGGACTGAAGCTTTCTTT. It encodes CASSSRPQGTEAFF. The V and J genes are TRBV14 and TRBJ1-1; 7 positions match TRBD1. Germline CDR1 and CDR2: SGHDN and FVKESK. The CDR3 consists of 14 residues. With 5 bases clipped from V and 5 bases from J, the junction kept 8 bases outside the gene matches.

The CDR3 loop reads CASSLAGTSGGAAQNIQYF. CDR3 nucleotide sequence: TGCGCCAGCAGCTTGGCAGGGACTAGCGGGGGGGCGGCCCAAAACATTCAGTACTTC. This chain uses TRBV5-1 with TRBJ2-4; 16 bases align to TRBD2. Germline trimming cut 0 bases from V and 5 bases from J; bases unmatched to any gene: 8. Germline lookup yields CDR1 SGHRS and CDR2 YFSETQ. The CDR3 covers 19 residues.

V is TRBV7-3 and J is TRBJ2-2; D gene uncertain. CDR1 SGHTA and CDR2 FQGTGA come from the germline V gene. The V end was cut by 5 bases, the J end by 4 bases, with 8 bases between. The CDR3 is 13 residues long. CDR3 region: CASSPQTTGELFF. The CDR3, as DNA: TGTGCCAGCAGCCCACAGACCACCGGGGAGCTGTTTTTT.

The chain joins TRBV9 to TRBJ1-1; D perhaps matches TRBD1 (6 bases). CDR1 is SGDLS and CDR2 is YYNGEE in the germline V gene. V lost 6 bases, J lost 5 bases, and 20 bases lay in between. This CDR3 has 15 residues. Written as DNA, the CDR3 is TGTGCCAGCACCCCTTACAGGGAAAGCGATACTGAAGCTTTCTTT. This encodes CASTPYRESDTEAFF. The full variable domain, its missing parts supplied by reference TRBV9 and TRBJ1-1, is DSGVTQTPKHLITATGQRVTLRCSPRSGDLSVYWYQQSLDQGLQFLIQYYNGEERAKGNILERFSAQQFPDLHSELNLSSLELGDSALYFCASTPYRESDTEAFFGQGTRLTVV.

The rearrangement uses TRBV7-2 and TRBJ2-1; 7 bases agree with TRBD1. Germline-derived CDR1 and CDR2 are SGHTA and FQGNSA. J was trimmed by 9 bases and V by 2 bases; bases with no gene match: 10. This CDR3 region has 15 residues. The CDR3 loop is CASSLNRGSIGEQFF. Here the CDR3 DNA reads TGTGCCAGCAGCTTAAACAGGGGAAGTATCGGTGAGCAGTTCTTC.

The J gene is TRBJ1-5, the V gene TRBV6-5; D uncertain. This CDR3 has 14 amino acids. V was clipped by 5 bases and J by 0 bases, with 8 bases between them. From germline, CDR1 is MNHEY and CDR2 SVGAGI. CDR3 sequence reads: CASSLSHSNQPQHF. The CDR3 DNA sequence: TGTGCCAGCAGTCTAAGCCATAGCAATCAGCCCCAGCATTTT.

The chain is built from TRBV11-2 and TRBJ2-2, with D perhaps matching TRBD2 (6 bases). There are 16 residues in the CDR3. Trimming removed 1 base from V and 0 bases from J, with 9 bases in between. Germline-derived CDR1 and CDR2 are SGHAT and FQNNGV. The CDR3 nucleotides read TGTGCCAGCAGCTTAGGGGACTGGACGAACACCGGGGAGCTGTTTTTT. It codes for CASSLGDWTNTGELFF.

This clone was observed a single time. This rearrangement joins TRBV5-1 to TRBJ2-3; a weak D match, TRBD2 (7 bases). The CDR3 totals 22 residues. V lost 0 bases and J 2 bases, leaving 31 bases between the germline ends. Germline V gene data show CDR1 as SGHRS and CDR2 as YFSETQ. For the CDR3, the DNA is TGCGCCAGCAGCTTGGCAATCGGGGGGCGCGATCTGCTGAGACCAAACACAGATACGCAGTATTTT. It yields the protein CASSLAIGGRDLLRPNTDTQYF.

V and J are TRBV4-1 and TRBJ1-4; no firm D call. V lost 1 base and J 7 bases, leaving 13 bases between the germline ends. CDR1 is MGHRA and CDR2 is YSYEKL in the germline V gene. This CDR3 has 15 residues. CDR3 loop: CASSQVQASSEKLFF. The CDR3 nucleotides are TGCGCCAGCAGCCAAGTCCAGGCCTCCAGTGAAAAACTGTTTTTT.

This chain links TRBV4-1 with TRBJ1-3; D remains unclear. The germline V gene encodes CDR1 MGHRA and CDR2 YSYEKL. V lost 4 bases, J lost 0 bases, and 10 bases lay in between. The CDR3 runs to 15 residues. The CDR3 region has the DNA TGCGCCAGCAGCCGCCAGGTTCTCTCTGGAAACACCATATATTTT. Translating gives CASSRQVLSGNTIYF.

This chain connects TRBV7-3 to TRBJ1-1, with D perhaps TRBD1 (6 bases). With 0 bases removed from V and 4 bases from J, the gap between germline ends came to 9 bases. CDR3 length equals 14 residues. Germline V gives CDR1 SGHTA, CDR2 FQGTGA. The chain's CDR3 is CASSLTGGGTEAFF. CDR3 DNA sequence: TGTGCCAGCAGCTTAACGGGAGGGGGCACTGAAGCTTTCTTT.

This CDR3 reads CASSHQGRANSPLHF. DNA for the CDR3: TGTGCCAGCAGCCATCAGGGAAGGGCCAATTCACCCCTCCACTTT. This chain links TRBV3-1 (or the pseudogene TRBV3-2) with TRBJ1-6, with a weak D call TRBD1 (5 bases). This CDR3 region has 15 residues. The V end was cut by 3 bases, the J end by 7 bases, with 13 bases between. In germline, CDR1 is LGHDT, CDR2 YNNKEL (reference sequence).

The chain couples TRBV10-1 to TRBJ2-1, with D maybe TRBD1 (6 bases). V lost 5 bases and J lost 4, with 9 bases in between. Germline loops: CDR1 WNHNN, CDR2 SYGVQD (reference sequence). The CDR3 extends over 13 amino acids. The CDR3 nucleotides read TGCGCCAGCAGTAAGGACAGTTACAATGAGCAGTTCTTC. Its protein product is CASSKDSYNEQFF.

The genes are TRBV12-5 and TRBJ1-1, with no clear D. The V gene lost 0 bases and the J gene lost 1 base, with 9 bases spanning the gap. The germline V gene encodes CDR1 LGHNT and CDR2 FRNRAP. This CDR3 has 15 residues. CDR3 in amino acids: CASGLVLGENTEAFF. The CDR3, as DNA: TGTGCTAGTGGTTTGGTACTCGGGGAGAACACTGAAGCTTTCTTT.

This sequence joins TRBV28 and TRBJ1-1, with D maybe TRBD1 (5 bases). CDR3 size: 14 residues. Trimming took 7 bases from V and 5 from J, leaving 17 bases between them. The germline CDR1 and CDR2 sequences are MDHEN and SYDVKM. The CDR3 DNA follows: TGTGCCAGCACTGTAAGGGGAATGGGAACTGAAGCTTTCTTT. Protein product: CASTVRGMGTEAFF.

The J gene is TRBJ2-2, the V gene TRBV3-1 (or the pseudogene TRBV3-2); tentative D call: TRBD2 (6 bases). V was trimmed by 4 bases and J by 6 bases, leaving 12 bases between them. The CDR3 length is 14 residues. CDR1 LGHDT and CDR2 YNNKEL come from the germline V gene (reference sequence). The CDR3 region has the DNA TGTGCCAGCAGCCTTCTTTCGGGGGCCGGGGAGCTGTTTTTT. Amino acid sequence: CASSLLSGAGELFF.

The chain has TRBV3-1 (or the pseudogene TRBV3-2) and TRBJ2-7; 9 bases match TRBD2. CDR1 is LGHDT and CDR2 is YNNKEL in the germline V gene (reference sequence). The CDR3 length is 15 residues. Trimming cost V 1 base and J 2 bases; bases outside gene matches: 3. This chain's CDR3 is CASSQGVAGAYEQYF. The CDR3 DNA reads as TGTGCCAGCAGCCAAGGGGTAGCGGGGGCCTACGAGCAGTACTTC.

The gene calls are TRBV4-1 and TRBJ2-2; 9 nucleotides line up with TRBD1. Germline lookup yields CDR1 MGHRA and CDR2 YSYEKL. The CDR3 extends over 16 amino acids. J lost 2 bases, V lost 4 bases, and 5 bases had no gene match. The CDR3 reads CASSLGTGSNTGELFF. CDR3 DNA: TGCGCCAGCAGCCTCGGGACAGGGTCTAACACCGGGGAGCTGTTTTTT.

The chain joins TRBV3-1 (or the pseudogene TRBV3-2) to TRBJ2-1; D unresolved. Trimming cost V 4 bases and J 3 bases, with 4 bases left between them. The germline V gene encodes CDR1 LGHDT and CDR2 YNNKEL (reference sequence). This CDR3 is 12 amino acids long. This CDR3 is CASSLLYNEQFF. CDR3 sequence (DNA): TGTGCCAGCAGCCTACTCTACAATGAGCAGTTCTTC.

This sequence joins TRBV5-1 and TRBJ2-2; 9 bases fit TRBD1. The CDR3 totals 15 residues. The V gene's germline CDR1 is SGHRS and CDR2 YFSETQ. J lost 7 bases, V lost 0 bases, and 4 bases had no gene match. For the CDR3, the DNA is TGCGCCAGCAGCTTGGAACAGGGGGCGAGCGGGGAGCTGTTTTTT. As protein: CASSLEQGASGELFF.

This chain uses TRBV18 with TRBJ1-2; no definite D call. CDR1 is KGHSH, CDR2 LQKENI, per germline. This CDR3 contains 14 residues. V was clipped by 1 base and J by 8 bases, with 14 bases between them. DNA for the CDR3: TGTGCCAGCTCACCACTAGCGGAGGTAGTGGGCTACACCTTC. Its protein product is CASSPLAEVVGYTF.

CDR3 nucleotides: TGTGCCAGCAGCTGGACAGGGGTAGATGGCTACACCTTC. This sequence encodes CASSWTGVDGYTF. This chain links TRBV11-2 with TRBJ1-2, with 9 bases lining up with TRBD1. From germline, CDR1 is SGHAT and CDR2 FQNNGV. This CDR3 comprises 13 residues. V shed 4 bases and J 6 bases; nucleotides not matched to a gene: 3.

The V gene is TRBV25-1, the J gene TRBJ1-2; D gene unclear. This CDR3 spans 11 amino acids. CDR1 MGHDK and CDR2 SYGVNS come from the germline V gene. The V end was cut by 1 base, the J end by 8 bases, with 5 bases between. The CDR3 loop is CASSEFMGYTF. CDR3 bases: TGTGCCAGCAGTGAATTTATGGGCTACACCTTC.

V gene TRBV30 combines with J gene TRBJ2-7; D is ambiguous. This CDR3 is built from 14 residues. Per germline, CDR1 GTSNPN and CDR2 SVGIG (reference sequence). V was trimmed by 2 bases and J by 0 bases, leaving 11 bases between them. The CDR3 protein is CAWSWAGLSYEQYF. CDR3 nucleotides: TGTGCCTGGAGTTGGGCAGGTCTCTCCTACGAGCAGTACTTC. The whole variable domain, remainder taken from reference TRBV30 and TRBJ2-7, is SQTIHQWPATLVQPVGSPLSLECTVEGTSNPNLYWYRQAAGRGLQLLFYSVGIGQISSEVPQNLSASRPQDRQFILSSKKLLLSDSGFYLCAWSWAGLSYEQYFGPGTRLTVT.

A single count supports this clone. The chain employs TRBV2 and TRBJ2-1; the match to TRBD2 covers 14 bases. The CDR3 loop spans 15 amino acids. CDR1 and CDR2 from the germline V gene are SNHLY and FYNNEI. V lost 4 bases and J lost 7; bases outside the gene matches: 3. The CDR3 spells CASSGLAGGPNEQFF. CDR3 nucleotides: TGTGCCAGCAGTGGACTAGCGGGGGGGCCTAATGAGCAGTTCTTC.

V gene TRBV3-1 (or the pseudogene TRBV3-2) combines with J gene TRBJ1-1; D uncertain. Trimming pared 5 bases from V and 0 bases from J, leaving 13 bases between. Germline V lookup: CDR1 LGHDT, CDR2 YNNKEL (reference sequence). This CDR3 is built from 15 residues. This CDR3 reads CASSSYRGMNTEAFF. In DNA, the CDR3 is TGTGCCAGCAGCTCATACCGGGGTATGAACACTGAAGCTTTCTTT.

The genes are TRBV2 and TRBJ1-3; 8 bases map to TRBD1. Per the germline V gene, CDR1 is SNHLY and CDR2 is FYNNEI. V gave up 3 bases and J gave up 5 bases; unmatched junction bases: 3. This CDR3 is 14 amino acids long. CDR3 DNA: TGTGCCAGCAGTGAGCAGGGGGCGAGAAACACCATATATTTT. Translation: CASSEQGARNTIYF.

The chain joins TRBV5-4 to TRBJ1-2, with 7 bases lining up with TRBD1. Germline V lookup: CDR1 SGHNT, CDR2 YYREEE (reference sequence). The length of the CDR3 is 17 residues. Trimming removed 1 base from V and 3 bases from J; junction bases left unmatched: 12. The CDR3, as DNA: TGTGCCAGCAGCTTGTTATACAGGGGTGAGGGAGACTATGGCTACACCTTC. Translated: CASSLLYRGEGDYGYTF.

The chain has TRBV6-5 and TRBJ1-2; no firm D call. The CDR3 runs 15 residues. Germline-derived CDR1 and CDR2 are MNHEY and SVGAGI. Trimming left V 6 bases short and J 4 bases short, with 18 bases between. The CDR3 protein is CASRPAPGEGYGYTF. In DNA form, the CDR3 reads TGTGCCAGCAGACCTGCCCCGGGCGAGGGCTATGGCTACACCTTC.

The chain carries TRBV4-1 and TRBJ1-2; tentatively, D is TRBD1 (6 bases). CDR3 length: 18 residues. V lost 1 base and J 7 bases, leaving 25 bases between the germline ends. CDR1 is MGHRA, CDR2 YSYEKL, per germline. The CDR3 DNA reads as TGCGCCAGCAGCCAAGGGTTACAGGGTACAACCTGGGTGCGTGGCTACACCTTC. Its protein is CASSQGLQGTTWVRGYTF.